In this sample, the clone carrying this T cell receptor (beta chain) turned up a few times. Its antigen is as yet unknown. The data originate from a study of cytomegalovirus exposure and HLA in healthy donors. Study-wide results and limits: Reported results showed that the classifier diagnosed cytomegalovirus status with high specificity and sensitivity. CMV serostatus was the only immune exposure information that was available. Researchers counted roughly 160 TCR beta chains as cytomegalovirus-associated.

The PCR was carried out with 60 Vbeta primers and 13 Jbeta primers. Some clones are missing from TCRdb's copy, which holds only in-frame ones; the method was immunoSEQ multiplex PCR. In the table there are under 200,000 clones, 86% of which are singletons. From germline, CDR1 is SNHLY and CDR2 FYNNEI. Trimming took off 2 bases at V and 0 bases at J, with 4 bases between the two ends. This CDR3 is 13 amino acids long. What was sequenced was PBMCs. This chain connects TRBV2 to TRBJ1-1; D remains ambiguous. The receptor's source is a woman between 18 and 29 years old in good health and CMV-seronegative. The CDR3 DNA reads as TGTGCCAGCAGTGAAACTATGAACACTGAAGCTTTCTTT. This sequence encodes CASSETMNTEAFF.